This T cell receptor beta chain appears in the sequencing data of a study of OX40 agonist ivuxolimab in advanced cancers. V was clipped by 2 bases and J by 3 bases, with 11 bases between them. The CDR3 runs 14 residues. Germline CDR1 is SGHTA and CDR2 is FQGNSA. The repertoire was sequenced with immunoSEQ multiplex PCR; TCRdb's copy has only in-frame clones and lacks some. There are more than 70,000 clones in the sample; 91% occur only once, and around 1.5% lies in the top ten. The material sequenced was CD4+ or CD8+ T cells sorted from blood, taken in a trial of the OX40 agonist ivuxolimab. This chain joins TRBV7-2 and TRBJ2-7, with D unresolved. The clonotype originates from an adult with an advanced solid tumor such as melanoma, head and neck, liver or kidney cancer. The CDR3 DNA follows: TGTGCCAGCAGCTTAAATGACCGTTTCTACGAGCAGTACTTC. It is translated as CASSLNDRFYEQYF.